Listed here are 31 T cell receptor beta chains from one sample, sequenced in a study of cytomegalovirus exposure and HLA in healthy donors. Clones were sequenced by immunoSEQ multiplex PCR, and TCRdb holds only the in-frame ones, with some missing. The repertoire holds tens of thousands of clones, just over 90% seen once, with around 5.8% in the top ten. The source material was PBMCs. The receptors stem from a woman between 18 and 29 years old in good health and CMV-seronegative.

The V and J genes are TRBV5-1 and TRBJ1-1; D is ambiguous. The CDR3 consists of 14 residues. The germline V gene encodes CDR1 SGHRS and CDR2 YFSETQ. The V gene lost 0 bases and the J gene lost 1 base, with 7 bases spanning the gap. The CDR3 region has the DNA TGCGCCAGCAGCTTGGCGGGGAAGAACACTGAAGCTTTCTTT. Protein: CASSLAGKNTEAFF.

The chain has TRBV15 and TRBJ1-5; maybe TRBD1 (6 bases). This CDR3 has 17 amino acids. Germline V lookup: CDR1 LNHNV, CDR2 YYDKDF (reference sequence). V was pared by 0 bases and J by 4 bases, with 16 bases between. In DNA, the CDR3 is TGTGCCACCAGCAGAGATAGTCACGGGACACTTAATCAGCCCCAGCATTTT. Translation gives CATSRDSHGTLNQPQHF.

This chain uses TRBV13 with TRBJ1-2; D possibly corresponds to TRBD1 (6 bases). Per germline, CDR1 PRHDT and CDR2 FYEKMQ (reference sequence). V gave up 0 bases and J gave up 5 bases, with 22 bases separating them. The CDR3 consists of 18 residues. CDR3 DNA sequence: TGTGCCAGCAGCTTAGGAGAAGTCGGACAGCTAGTTTTTTATGGCTACACCTTC. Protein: CASSLGEVGQLVFYGYTF. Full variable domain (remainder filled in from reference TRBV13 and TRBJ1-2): AAGVIQSPRHLIKEKRETATLKCYPIPRHDTVYWYQQGPGQDPQFLISFYEKMQSDKGSIPDRFSAQQFSDYHSELNMSSLELGDSALYFCASSLGEVGQLVFYGYTFGSGTRLTVV.

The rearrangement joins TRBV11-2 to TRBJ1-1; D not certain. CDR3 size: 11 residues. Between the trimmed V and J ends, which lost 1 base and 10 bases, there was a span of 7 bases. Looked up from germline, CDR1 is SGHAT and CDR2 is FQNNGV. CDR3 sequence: CASSLGRGAFF. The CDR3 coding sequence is TGTGCCAGCAGCTTAGGGCGGGGAGCTTTCTTT.

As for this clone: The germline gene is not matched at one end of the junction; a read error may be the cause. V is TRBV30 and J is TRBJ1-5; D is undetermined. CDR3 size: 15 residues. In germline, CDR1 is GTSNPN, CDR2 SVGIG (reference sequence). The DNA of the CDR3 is TGTGTCTGGAGTGTGGGCACCTTTTTGACCCAGCCCCAGCATTTT. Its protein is CVWSVGTFLTQPQHF.

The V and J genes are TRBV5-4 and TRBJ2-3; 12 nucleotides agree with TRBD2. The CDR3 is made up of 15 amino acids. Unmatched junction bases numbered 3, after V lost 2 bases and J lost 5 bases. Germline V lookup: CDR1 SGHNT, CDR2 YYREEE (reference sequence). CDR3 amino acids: CASSLRLAGEDTQYF. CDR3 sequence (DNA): TGTGCCAGCAGCTTAAGACTAGCGGGGGAAGATACGCAGTATTTT. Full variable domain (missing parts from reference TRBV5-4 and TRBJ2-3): ETGVTQSPTHLIKTRGQQVTLRCSSQSGHNTVSWYQQALGQGPQFIFQYYREEENGRGNFPPRFSGLQFPNYSSELNVNALELDDSALYLCASSLRLAGEDTQYFGPGTRLTVL.

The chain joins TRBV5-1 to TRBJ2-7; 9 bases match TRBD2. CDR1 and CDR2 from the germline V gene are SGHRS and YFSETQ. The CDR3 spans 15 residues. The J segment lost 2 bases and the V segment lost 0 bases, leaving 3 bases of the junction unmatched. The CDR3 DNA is TGCGCCAGCAGCTTGGCGCTAGCGGGGACCTACGAGCAGTACTTC. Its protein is CASSLALAGTYEQYF.

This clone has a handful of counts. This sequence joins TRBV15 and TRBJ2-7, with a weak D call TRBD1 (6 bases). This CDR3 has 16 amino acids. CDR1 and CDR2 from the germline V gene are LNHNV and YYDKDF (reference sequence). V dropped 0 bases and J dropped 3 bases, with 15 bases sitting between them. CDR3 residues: CATSREFHDRNYEQYF. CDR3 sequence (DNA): TGTGCCACCAGCAGAGAATTTCATGACAGGAACTACGAGCAGTACTTC.

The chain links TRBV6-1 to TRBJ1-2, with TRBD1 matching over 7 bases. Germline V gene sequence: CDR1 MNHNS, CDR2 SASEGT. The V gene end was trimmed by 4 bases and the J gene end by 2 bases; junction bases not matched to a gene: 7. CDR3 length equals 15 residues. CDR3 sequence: CASSGDRVENYGYTF. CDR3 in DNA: TGTGCCAGCAGTGGCGACAGGGTGGAAAACTATGGCTACACCTTC.

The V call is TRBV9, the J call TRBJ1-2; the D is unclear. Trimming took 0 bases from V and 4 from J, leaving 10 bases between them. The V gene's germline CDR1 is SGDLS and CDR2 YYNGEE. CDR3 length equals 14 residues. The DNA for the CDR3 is TGTGCCAGCAGCGTAGGAGAGCTTTCCTATGGCTACACCTTC. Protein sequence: CASSVGELSYGYTF.

The CDR3, as DNA: TGTGCCAGCAGCCCGGGACACCCTAACGAGCAGTACTTC. This gives the protein CASSPGHPNEQYF. The gene calls are TRBV9 and TRBJ2-7; D might be TRBD1 (6 bases). V lost 4 bases, J lost 5 bases, and 13 bases lay in between. CDR1 is SGDLS and CDR2 is YYNGEE in the germline V gene. The CDR3 is 13 amino acids.

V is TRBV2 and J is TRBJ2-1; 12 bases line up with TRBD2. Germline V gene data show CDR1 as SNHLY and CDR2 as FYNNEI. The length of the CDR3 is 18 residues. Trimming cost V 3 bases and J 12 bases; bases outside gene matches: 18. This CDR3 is CASSDSPVGDLAGGMQFF. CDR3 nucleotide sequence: TGTGCCAGCAGTGATTCTCCGGTCGGGGACCTAGCGGGGGGGATGCAGTTCTTC.

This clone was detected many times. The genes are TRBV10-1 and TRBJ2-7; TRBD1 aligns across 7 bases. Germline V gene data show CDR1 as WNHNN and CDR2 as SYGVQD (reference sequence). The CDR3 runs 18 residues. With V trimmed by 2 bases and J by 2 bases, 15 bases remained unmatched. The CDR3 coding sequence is TGCGCCAGCAGTGAGCCTACGAAATCAGGGACAGCGACCTACGAGCAGTACTTC. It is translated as CASSEPTKSGTATYEQYF.

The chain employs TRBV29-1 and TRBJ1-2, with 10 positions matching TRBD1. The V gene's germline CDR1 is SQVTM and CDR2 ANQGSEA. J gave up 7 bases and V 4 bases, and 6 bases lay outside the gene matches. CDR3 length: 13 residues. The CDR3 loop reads CSVGRDRGIGYTF. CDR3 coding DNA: TGCAGCGTTGGACGGGACAGGGGAATTGGCTACACCTTC.

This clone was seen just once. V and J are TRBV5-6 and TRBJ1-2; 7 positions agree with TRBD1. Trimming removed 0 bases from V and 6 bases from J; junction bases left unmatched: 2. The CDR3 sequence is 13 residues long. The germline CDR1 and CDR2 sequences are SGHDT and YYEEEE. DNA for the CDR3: TGTGCCAGCAGCTTGGGAGGGGGCAATGGCTACACCTTC. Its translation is CASSLGGGNGYTF.

The CDR3 nucleotides read TGTGCCAGCAGTTACACACGGACAGGGGCTGACACTGAAGCTTTCTTT. Translating it yields CASSYTRTGADTEAFF. J is TRBJ1-1 and V is TRBV6-5; TRBD1 matches 9 bases. The CDR3 loop spans 16 amino acids. Germline assignment: CDR1 MNHEY and CDR2 SVGAGI. J was trimmed by 3 bases and V by 2 bases; bases with no gene match: 7.

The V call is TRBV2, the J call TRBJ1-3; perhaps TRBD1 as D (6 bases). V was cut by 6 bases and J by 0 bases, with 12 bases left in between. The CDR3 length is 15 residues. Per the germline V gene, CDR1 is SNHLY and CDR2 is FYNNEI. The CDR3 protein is CASSTPDSSGNTIYF. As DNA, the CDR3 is TGTGCCAGCAGCACTCCGGACAGCTCTGGAAACACCATATATTTT.

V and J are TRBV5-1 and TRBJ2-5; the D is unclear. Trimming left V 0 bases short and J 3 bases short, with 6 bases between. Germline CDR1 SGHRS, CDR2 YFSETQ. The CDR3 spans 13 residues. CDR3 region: CASSLAVEETQYF. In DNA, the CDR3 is TGCGCCAGCAGCTTGGCAGTGGAAGAGACCCAGTACTTC. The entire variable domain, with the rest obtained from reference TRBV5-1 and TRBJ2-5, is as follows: KAGVTQTPRYLIKTRGQQVTLSCSPISGHRSVSWYQQTPGQGLQFLFEYFSETQRNKGNFPGRFSGRQFSNSRSEMNVSTLELGDSALYLCASSLAVEETQYFGPGTRLLVL.

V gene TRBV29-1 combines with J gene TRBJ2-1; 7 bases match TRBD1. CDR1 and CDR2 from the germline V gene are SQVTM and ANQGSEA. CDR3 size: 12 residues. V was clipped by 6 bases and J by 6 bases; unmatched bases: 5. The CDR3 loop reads CSVWTGVNEQFF. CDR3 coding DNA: TGCAGCGTCTGGACAGGAGTCAATGAGCAGTTCTTC.

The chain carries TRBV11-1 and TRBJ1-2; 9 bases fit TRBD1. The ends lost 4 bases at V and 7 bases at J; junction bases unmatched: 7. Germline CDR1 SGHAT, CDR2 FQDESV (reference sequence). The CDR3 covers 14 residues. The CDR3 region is CASSSRDRVTGYTF. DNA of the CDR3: TGTGCCAGCAGCTCCAGGGACAGGGTCACTGGCTACACCTTC.

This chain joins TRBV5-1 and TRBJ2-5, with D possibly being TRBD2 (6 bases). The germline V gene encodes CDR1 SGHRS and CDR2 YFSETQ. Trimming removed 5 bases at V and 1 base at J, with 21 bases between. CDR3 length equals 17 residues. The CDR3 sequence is CASRQNGDSVVQETQYF. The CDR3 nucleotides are TGCGCCAGCAGACAGAATGGGGACTCCGTCGTCCAAGAGACCCAGTACTTC.

The CDR3 DNA is TGTGCCAGTACGGTCTATTCAGGGGGTATGGAAAAACTGTTTTTT. It codes for CASTVYSGGMEKLFF. The chain recombines TRBV19 with TRBJ1-4; 7 nucleotides line up with TRBD1. CDR3 size: 15 residues. J lost 8 bases, V lost 7 bases, and 13 bases had no gene match. Per germline, CDR1 LNHDA and CDR2 SQIVND (reference sequence).

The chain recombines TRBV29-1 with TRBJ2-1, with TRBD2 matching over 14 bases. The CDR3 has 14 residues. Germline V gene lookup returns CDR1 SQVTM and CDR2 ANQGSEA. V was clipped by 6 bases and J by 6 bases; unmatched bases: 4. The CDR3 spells CSVAGTSGSNEQFF. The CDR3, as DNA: TGCAGCGTCGCCGGGACTAGCGGGAGCAATGAGCAGTTCTTC.

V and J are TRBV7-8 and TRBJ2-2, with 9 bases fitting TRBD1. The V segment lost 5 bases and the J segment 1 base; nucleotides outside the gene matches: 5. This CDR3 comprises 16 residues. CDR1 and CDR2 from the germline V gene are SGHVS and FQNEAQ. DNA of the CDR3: TGTGCCAGCAGCATCACAGGGGGCAGGAACACCGGGGAGCTGTTTTTT. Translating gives CASSITGGRNTGELFF. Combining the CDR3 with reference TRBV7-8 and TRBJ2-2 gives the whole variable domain GAGVSQSPRYKVAKRGQDVALRCDPISGHVSLFWYQQALGQGPEFLTYFQNEAQLDKSGLPSDRFFAERPEGSVSTLKIQRTQQEDSAVYLCASSITGGRNTGELFFGEGSRLTVL.

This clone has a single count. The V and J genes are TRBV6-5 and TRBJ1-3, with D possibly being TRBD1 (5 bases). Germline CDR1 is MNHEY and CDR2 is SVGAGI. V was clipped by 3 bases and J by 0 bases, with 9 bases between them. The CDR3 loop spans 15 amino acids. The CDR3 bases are TGTGCCAGCAGTTATTTTGGGGCCTCTGGAAACACCATATATTTT. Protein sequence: CASSYFGASGNTIYF.

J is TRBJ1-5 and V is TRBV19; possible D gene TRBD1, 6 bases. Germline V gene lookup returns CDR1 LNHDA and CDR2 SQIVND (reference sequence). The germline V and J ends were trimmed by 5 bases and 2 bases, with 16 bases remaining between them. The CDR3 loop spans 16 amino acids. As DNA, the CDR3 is TGTGCCAGTAGTCCCCTCAGGGGATCGGGCAATCAGCCCCAGCATTTT. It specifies CASSPLRGSGNQPQHF.

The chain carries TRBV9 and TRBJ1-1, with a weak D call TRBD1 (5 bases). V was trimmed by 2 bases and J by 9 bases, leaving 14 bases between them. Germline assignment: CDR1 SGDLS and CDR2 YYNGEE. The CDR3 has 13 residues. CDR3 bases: TGTGCCAGCAGCGTCCGAGCGGAGGGGAAAGCTTTCTTT. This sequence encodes CASSVRAEGKAFF.

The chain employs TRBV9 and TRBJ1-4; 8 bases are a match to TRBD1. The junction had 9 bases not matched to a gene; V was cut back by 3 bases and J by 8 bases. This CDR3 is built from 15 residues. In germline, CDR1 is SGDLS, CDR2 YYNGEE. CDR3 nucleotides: TGTGCCAGCAGCGGCGAGGACAGGGCGTGGGAAAAACTGTTTTTT. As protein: CASSGEDRAWEKLFF.

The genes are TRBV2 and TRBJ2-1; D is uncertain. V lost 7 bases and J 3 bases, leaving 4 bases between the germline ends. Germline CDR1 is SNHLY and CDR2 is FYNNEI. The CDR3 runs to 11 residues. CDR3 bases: TGTGCCAGCACATTCTACAATGAGCAGTTCTTC. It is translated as CASTFYNEQFF.

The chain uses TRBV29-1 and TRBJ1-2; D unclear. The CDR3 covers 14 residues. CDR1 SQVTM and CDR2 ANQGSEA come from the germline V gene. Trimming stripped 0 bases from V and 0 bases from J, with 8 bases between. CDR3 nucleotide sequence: TGCAGCGTTGAAGACAGGTTCGCTAACTATGGCTACACCTTC. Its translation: CSVEDRFANYGYTF.

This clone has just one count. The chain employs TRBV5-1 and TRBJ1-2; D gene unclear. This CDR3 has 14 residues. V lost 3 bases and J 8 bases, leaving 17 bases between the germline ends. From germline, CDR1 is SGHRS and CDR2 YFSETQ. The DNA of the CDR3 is TGCGCCAGCAGCTCCACGACAACTTCTCCGGGCTACACCTTC. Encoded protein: CASSSTTTSPGYTF.